This T cell receptor beta chain was documented in a study of cytomegalovirus exposure and HLA in healthy donors. A multiplex PCR was run with 60 Vbeta primers and 13 Jbeta primers. Method: immunoSEQ multiplex PCR; TCRdb's copy keeps in-frame clones and lacks some. The repertoire consists of about 130,000 clones, with over 70% occurring once and the leading ten covering approximately 1.7%. Study conclusions and caveats: Some V segments (TRBV6-2 and TRBV6-3 among them) were excluded as indistinguishable. Most TCR sequences were seen very rarely across donors, but some public TCRs occurred in many. It was reported in a later analysis that an Asian-associated ancestry cluster showed fewer N-insertions than the roughly 620-donor mean.

On this clone: What it binds is not known.

Trimming cost V 3 bases and J 0 bases; bases outside gene matches: 8. This CDR3 region has 16 residues. Germline lookup yields CDR1 GTSNPN and CDR2 SVGIG (reference sequence). V is TRBV30 and J is TRBJ1-3; the match to TRBD1 covers 7 bases. This clonotype was obtained from a woman aged 40 to 49 in good health and CMV-seronegative. Material: PBMCs. The CDR3: CAWRKGQTLSGNTIYF. The CDR3 nucleotides read TGTGCCTGGAGAAAGGGACAGACTCTCTCTGGAAACACCATATATTTT.